The source of this TCR beta chain is a study of Graves' ophthalmopathy and Graves' hyperthyroidism. Study information: Peripheral blood was gathered at first diagnosis, ahead of any treatment whatsoever.

Study-level points and caveats: Distinction of ophthalmopathy from stable hyperthyroidism by a 13-signature model reached about 87% sensitivity and 81.08% specificity. Ophthalmopathy progression predictions by the model showed around 72% specificity and about 70% sensitivity.

This clonotype came up a few times. As yet, its antigen is unknown. The stable label applied to hyperthyroidism with no ophthalmopathy within 18 months of follow-up. Investigators amplified TCR beta CDR3 regions from RNA transcripts. First-round RT-PCR relied on HTBI primers, and a second-round multiplex PCR came next. TCRdb passed the multiplex PCR reads through MiXCR, listing each CDR3 protein once. The sample has roughly 380,000 distinct CDR3 sequences, about 16% seen once. This clonotype originated in a young woman with stable Graves' hyperthyroidism. Sequenced: peripheral blood.

This CDR3 reads CASSLDREEQYF. The CDR3 DNA reads TGCGCCAGCAGCCTCGACAGGGAAGAACAGTACTTC. V gene TRBV5-1 combines with J gene TRBJ2-7, with 7 bases fitting TRBD1. Germline assignment: CDR1 SGHRS and CDR2 YFSETQ. With V trimmed by 4 bases and J by 10 bases, 8 bases remained unmatched. The CDR3 loop spans 12 amino acids.